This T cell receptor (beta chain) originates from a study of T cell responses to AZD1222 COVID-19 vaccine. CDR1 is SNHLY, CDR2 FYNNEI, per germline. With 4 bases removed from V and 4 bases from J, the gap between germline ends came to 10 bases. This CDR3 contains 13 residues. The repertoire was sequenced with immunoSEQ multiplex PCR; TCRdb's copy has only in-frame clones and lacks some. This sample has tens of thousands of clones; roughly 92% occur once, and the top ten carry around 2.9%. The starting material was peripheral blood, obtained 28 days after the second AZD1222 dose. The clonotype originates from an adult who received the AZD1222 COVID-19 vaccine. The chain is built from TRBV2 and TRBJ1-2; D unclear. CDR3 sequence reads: CASSGSGLYGYTF. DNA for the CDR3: TGTGCCAGCAGTGGCTCGGGCCTCTATGGCTACACCTTC.